Below, 4 T cell receptor beta chains from the same sample are listed, as sequenced in a study of blood T cell repertoires in COVID-19. Sequenced by immunoSEQ multiplex PCR; TCRdb stores in-frame clones only, minus some. The repertoire has fewer than 150,000 clones, around four fifths of them found once; the top ten carry roughly 13%. The sample was peripheral blood. These TCRs come from a human donor in a cohort sampled during active COVID-19.

The CDR3 coding sequence is TGTGCCAGCAGCCAACAGGGGGCATGGGGAGAGACCCAGTACTTC. Translation gives CASSQQGAWGETQYF. The gene calls are TRBV7-2 and TRBJ2-5, with 9 nucleotides matching TRBD1. Germline V gives CDR1 SGHTA, CDR2 FQGNSA. V was clipped by 5 bases and J by 4 bases; unmatched bases: 8. CDR3 length: 15 amino acids.

The V gene is TRBV29-1, the J gene TRBJ2-7; 9 bases are a match to TRBD1. Germline trimming cut 3 bases from V and 4 bases from J; bases unmatched to any gene: 4. Germline V gene data show CDR1 as SQVTM and CDR2 as ANQGSEA. The CDR3 totals 13 residues. The CDR3 region is CSVEGQGVYEQYF. The DNA for the CDR3 is TGCAGCGTTGAGGGACAGGGAGTTTACGAGCAGTACTTC.

Comments on this clone: This same CDR3 is encoded by further DNA sequences in the sample. V and J are TRBV3-1 (or the pseudogene TRBV3-2) and TRBJ2-2; 13 bases agree with TRBD2. Germline CDR1 LGHDT, CDR2 YNNKEL (reference sequence). J was trimmed by 4 bases and V by 11 bases; bases with no gene match: 7. The CDR3 length is 15 residues. The CDR3: CASSGTSGVTGELFF. The CDR3 region has the DNA TGTGCCTCCTCCGGGACTAGCGGGGTCACCGGGGAGCTGTTTTTT.

The chain employs TRBV9 and TRBJ2-6; 9 bases are a match to TRBD1. V dropped 2 bases and J dropped 1; count of bases not matched to a gene: 7. This CDR3 comprises 18 residues. CDR1 and CDR2 (germline): SGDLS, YYNGEE. The DNA for the CDR3 is TGTGCCAGCAGCGTGGGGGCTGGACAGGGGTCTGGGGCCAACGTCCTGACTTTC. As protein: CASSVGAGQGSGANVLTF.